This T cell receptor (beta chain) was profiled in a study of blood T cell repertoires in COVID-19. On the study more broadly: PBMCs, B-cell-depleted T cells, or T cells provided the cDNA or gDNA that made up the material.

This CDR3 has 16 residues. CDR1 and CDR2 from the germline V gene are SGHRS and YFSETQ. V was shortened by 3 bases and J by 2 bases, with 17 bases between the two germline ends. Enrollees, about 18 to 95 years old, lived in about two dozen US areas. This clone was observed a handful of times. Libraries were prepared by immunoSEQ multiplex PCR; TCRdb keeps only in-frame clonotypes and omits some of them. Among 150,000 to 200,000 clones listed, around 84% were seen once. The rearrangement joins TRBV5-1 to TRBJ2-5; weak D call: TRBD1 (5 bases). This receptor was identified in a man aged 35-49 years who had recovered from COVID-19. The specimen sequenced was PBMCs or T cells enriched from blood (not recorded which). The CDR3 bases are TGCGCCAGCAGCTCAATAAGAGACAGTAAACAAGAGACCCAGTACTTC. It is translated as CASSSIRDSKQETQYF. The complete variable domain, with remaining parts taken from reference TRBV5-1 and TRBJ2-5, reads KAGVTQTPRYLIKTRGQQVTLSCSPISGHRSVSWYQQTPGQGLQFLFEYFSETQRNKGNFPGRFSGRQFSNSRSEMNVSTLELGDSALYLCASSSIRDSKQETQYFGPGTRLLVL.